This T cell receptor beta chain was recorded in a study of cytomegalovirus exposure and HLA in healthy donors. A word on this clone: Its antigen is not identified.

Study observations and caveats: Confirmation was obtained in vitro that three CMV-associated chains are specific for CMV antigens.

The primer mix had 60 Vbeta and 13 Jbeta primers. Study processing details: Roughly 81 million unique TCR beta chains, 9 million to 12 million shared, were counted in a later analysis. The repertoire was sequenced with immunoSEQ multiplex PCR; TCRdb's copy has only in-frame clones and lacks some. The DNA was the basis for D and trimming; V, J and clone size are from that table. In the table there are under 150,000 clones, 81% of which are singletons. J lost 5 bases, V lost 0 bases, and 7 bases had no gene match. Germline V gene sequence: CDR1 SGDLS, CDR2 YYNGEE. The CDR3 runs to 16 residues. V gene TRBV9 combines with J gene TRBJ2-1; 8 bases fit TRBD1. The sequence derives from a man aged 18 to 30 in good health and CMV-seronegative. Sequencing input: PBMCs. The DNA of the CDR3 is TGTGCCAGCAGCGTAGATGGCCGGGGACAGGACAATGAGCAGTTCTTC. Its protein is CASSVDGRGQDNEQFF.